The 10 T cell receptor beta chains listed next were all sequenced from one sample in a study of cytotoxic CD8 clonotypes in ibrutinib-treated CLL. Using immunoSEQ multiplex PCR, the repertoire was profiled, and TCRdb retains in-frame clones only, with some absent. Among around 300,000 clones listed, around four fifths were seen once. Sequenced here: PBMCs, sampled before ibrutinib treatment. These receptors all come from a human donor with chronic lymphocytic leukemia.

This chain links TRBV19 with TRBJ1-5, with D hard to call. This CDR3 spans 14 amino acids. V gave up 8 bases and J gave up 4 bases, with 15 bases separating them. CDR1 and CDR2 from the germline V gene are LNHDA and SQIVND (reference sequence). The CDR3 DNA is TGTGCCAGTCAAAGACCGTTCGCTAATCAGCCCCAGCATTTT. Translated: CASQRPFANQPQHF.

This clone was detected a few times. The chain has TRBV18 and TRBJ2-2; the match to TRBD1 covers 8 bases. Trimming at V came to 0 bases and at J to 4 bases, leaving 4 bases not matched to a gene. Germline V gene lookup returns CDR1 KGHSH and CDR2 LQKENI. This CDR3 region has 16 residues. The CDR3 here is CASSPPGDRSTGELFF. The CDR3 DNA reads as TGTGCCAGCTCACCACCGGGGGACAGGTCCACCGGGGAGCTGTTTTTT.

The chain carries TRBV29-1 and TRBJ1-1; TRBD1 might be the D (5 bases). This CDR3 comprises 13 residues. With 6 bases removed from V and 6 bases from J, the gap between germline ends came to 17 bases. CDR1 is SQVTM, CDR2 ANQGSEA, per germline. The CDR3 nucleotides are TGCAGCGTCGCTAGAAACAGGAATGCTGAAGCTTTCTTT. Its protein product is CSVARNRNAEAFF.

Written as DNA, the CDR3 is TGTGCCATCAGTGAGTCTCGGGGGCTGCGACTGAACACTGAAGCTTTCTTT. This gives the protein CAISESRGLRLNTEAFF. V gene TRBV10-3 combines with J gene TRBJ1-1; possibly TRBD1 for D (6 bases). Germline assignment: CDR1 ENHRY and CDR2 SYGVKD. The CDR3 is 17 amino acids. Trimming left V 0 bases short and J 0 bases short, with 14 bases between.

The J gene is TRBJ1-5, the V gene TRBV18; unclear D gene. Germline values: CDR1 KGHSH, CDR2 LQKENI. V shed 1 base and J shed 11 bases, with 15 bases lying between them. CDR3 length: 14 amino acids. CDR3 DNA sequence: TGTGCCAGCTCACCACGGCGGCAGGATGGTGCCCAGCATTTT. This codes for CASSPRRQDGAQHF.

This chain's CDR3 is CASSQDPESEQYF. Here the CDR3 DNA reads TGTGCCAGCAGCCAAGATCCAGAGAGCGAGCAGTACTTC. This sequence joins TRBV4-2 and TRBJ2-7; no clear D. The CDR3 sequence is 13 residues long. V shed 0 bases and J shed 6 bases, with 9 bases lying between them. The germline gives CDR1 LGHNA, CDR2 YNFKEQ.

The rearrangement links TRBV25-1 to TRBJ2-7; TRBD1 might be the D (6 bases). This CDR3 has 15 residues. Per the germline V gene, CDR1 is MGHDK and CDR2 is SYGVNS. V was shortened by 3 bases and J by 1 base, with 13 bases between the two germline ends. The chain's CDR3 is CASSEATGISYEQYF. The CDR3 DNA reads TGTGCCAGCAGTGAGGCAACAGGGATTTCCTACGAGCAGTACTTC.

DNA for the CDR3: TGTGCCAGCAGTTACGATCAGAGAAGTAACTATGGCTACACCTTC. Encoded protein: CASSYDQRSNYGYTF. The chain employs TRBV6-5 and TRBJ1-2; D is uncertain. Germline V lookup: CDR1 MNHEY, CDR2 SVGAGI. The CDR3 sequence is 15 residues long. Trimming removed 2 bases from V and 1 base from J, with 11 bases in between.

This clone was seen only once. The rearrangement links TRBV7-2 to TRBJ2-7; D not resolved. V shed 5 bases and J shed 0 bases, with 14 bases lying between them. In germline, CDR1 is SGHTA, CDR2 FQGNSA. The CDR3 spans 15 residues. CDR3 in amino acids: CASSPVASDSYEQYF. The CDR3, as DNA: TGTGCCAGCAGCCCGGTCGCATCAGACTCCTACGAGCAGTACTTC.

V gene TRBV19 combines with J gene TRBJ2-3; D is undetermined. Looked up from germline, CDR1 is LNHDA and CDR2 is SQIVND (reference sequence). The CDR3 sequence is 17 residues long. V was cut by 3 bases and J by 4 bases, with 20 bases left in between. CDR3 coding DNA: TGTGCCAGTAGTATTGATTGGCTCATGGGTAGGGCAGATACGCAGTATTTT. Its translation is CASSIDWLMGRADTQYF.